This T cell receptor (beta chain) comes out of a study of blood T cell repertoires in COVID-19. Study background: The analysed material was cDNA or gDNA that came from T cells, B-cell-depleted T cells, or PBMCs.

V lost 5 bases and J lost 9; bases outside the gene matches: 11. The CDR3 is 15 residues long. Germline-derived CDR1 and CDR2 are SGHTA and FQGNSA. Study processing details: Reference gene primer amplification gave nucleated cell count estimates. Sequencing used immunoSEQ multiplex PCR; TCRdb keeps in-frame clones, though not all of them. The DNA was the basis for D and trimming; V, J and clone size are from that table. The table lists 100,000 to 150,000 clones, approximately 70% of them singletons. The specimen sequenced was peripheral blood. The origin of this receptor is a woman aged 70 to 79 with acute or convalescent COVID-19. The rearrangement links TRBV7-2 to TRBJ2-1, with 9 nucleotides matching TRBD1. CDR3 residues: CASSPGGQGYGEQFF. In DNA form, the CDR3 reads TGTGCCAGCAGCCCCGGGGGACAGGGTTACGGTGAGCAGTTCTTC.